The rows below give T cell receptor beta chains drawn from one sample of a study of T-cell memory formation after mild COVID-19. TCRdb passed the 5' RACE reads through MiXCR, listing each CDR3 protein once. The table includes more than 350,000 distinct CDR3 sequences, 21% detected once. Input material: PBMCs or a T cell subset sorted from them (not recorded which). These receptor sequences come from an adult woman who had mild COVID-19 (a few samples of this study predate the infection). Cell type and time point are not known. CDR3s include the opening cysteine and the closing phenylalanine or tryptophan. The D gene is left open where the match is weak. The listing skips clone size in some rows; elsewhere it reads once, few, many or a size class.

d_gene | abundance | j_gene | v_gene | CDR3nt | CDR3aa
- | - | TRBJ2-1 | TRBV7-2 | TGTGCCAGCAGCTTAGACAGCGGGCCCTACAATGAGCAGTTCTTC | CASSLDSGPYNEQFF
- | - | TRBJ2-3 | TRBV20-1 | TGCAGTGCTAGACCGGGCGTAACCGGGAGACGAGGTTTCTCAGATACGCAGTATTTT | CSARPGVTGRRGFSDTQYF
- | few | TRBJ2-1 | TRBV19 | TGTGCCAGTAACCAGGGTTATTACAATGAGCAGTTCTTC | CASNQGYYNEQFF
- | few | TRBJ2-7 | TRBV25-1 | TGTGCCAGCAGTTCCGTCGTTAACTCCTACGAGCAGTACTTC | CASSSVVNSYEQYF
TRBD2 | few | TRBJ2-6 | TRBV7-2 | TGTGCCAGCGGGACGGGAGGCGTCCTGACTTTC | CASGTGGVLTF
- | once | TRBJ1-1 | TRBV19 | TGTGCCAGCTTTACGAAGAGCCGGGAGGCTTTCTTT | CASFTKSREAFF
TRBD2 | - | TRBJ2-7 | TRBV9 | TGTGCCAGCAGCGTAGTAGTAGCGGGAGATCCTACGGAGCAGTACTTC | CASSVVVAGDPTEQYF
- | - | TRBJ2-5 | TRBV20-1 | TGCAGTGCTAGCCCCACTAACCTGGGCTTGGGCCAGTACTTC | CSASPTNLGLGQYF
- | - | TRBJ2-1 | TRBV28 | TGTGCCAGCAGTCCCAGCCGATGGGGGGAAGGCAATGAGCAGTTCTTC | CASSPSRWGEGNEQFF
- | many | TRBJ2-7 | TRBV7-9 | TGTGCCAGCAGCTTAGATGGGGGCACCTACGAGCAGTACTTC | CASSLDGGTYEQYF
- | - | TRBJ2-3 | TRBV7-8 | TGTGCCAGCAGTCTAACTAGGATCGCCACAGATACGCAGTATTTT | CASSLTRIATDTQYF